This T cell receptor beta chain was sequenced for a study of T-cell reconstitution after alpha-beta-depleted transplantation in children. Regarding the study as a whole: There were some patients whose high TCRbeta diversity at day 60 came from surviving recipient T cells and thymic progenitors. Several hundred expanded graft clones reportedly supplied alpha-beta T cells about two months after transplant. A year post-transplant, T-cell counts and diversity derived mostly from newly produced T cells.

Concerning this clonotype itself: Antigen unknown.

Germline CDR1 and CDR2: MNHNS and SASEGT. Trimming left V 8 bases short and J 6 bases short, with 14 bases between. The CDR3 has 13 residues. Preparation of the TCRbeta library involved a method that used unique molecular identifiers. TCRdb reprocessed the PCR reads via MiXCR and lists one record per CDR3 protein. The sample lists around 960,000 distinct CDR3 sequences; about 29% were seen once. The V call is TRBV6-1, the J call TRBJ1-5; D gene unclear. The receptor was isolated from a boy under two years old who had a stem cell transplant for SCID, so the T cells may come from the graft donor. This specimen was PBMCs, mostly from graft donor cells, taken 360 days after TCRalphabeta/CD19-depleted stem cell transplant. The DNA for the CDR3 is TGTGCCAGCCGAGACCCATGGCGTCAGCCCCAGCATTTT. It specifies CASRDPWRQPQHF.